This TCR beta chain was profiled in a study of blood T cell repertoires in COVID-19 (TCRdb year 2020). For context, the study as a whole: The collaborator samples originated in the United States, Italy and Spain and spanned the acute and convalescent phases of COVID-19. Samples came from the ongoing ImmuneRACE study (first 160 participants) plus 1,254 subjects from 6 global collaborators. Where HLA class I and class II types were available, the types were taken from metadata supplied by the sample provider, not from assay-based typing. The repertoires were made available in a free public database intended to serve as a resource for research on the immune response to SARS-CoV-2. The material from the prospective study consisted of cDNA or gDNA derived from T cells, B-cell-depleted T cells, or PBMCs. Sample metadata almost always included a de-identified subject ID, COVID-19 status, age in years and sex. The dataset comprised deeply sampled blood TCRbeta repertoires from subjects exposed to, actively infected with, or recovered from COVID-19. Findings and caveats that apply to the study as a whole: How much clinical and demographic metadata was included differed by source and by participant, and the metadata was provided uncurated.

The immunoSEQ Assay, a bias-controlled multiplex PCR, was used to amplify TCRbeta CDR3 regions from genomic DNA. Turning to the authors' computational methods: Nucleated cell counts per sample were estimated from amplification of reference gene primers within the assay. To quantify the absolute abundance of each unique TCRbeta CDR3 rearrangement, sequence reads were collapsed and filtered. For each sample, productive Simpson clonality was calculated as the square root of Simpson's diversity index over productive rearrangements. TCRdb retrieved this table from immuneACCESS and kept in-frame rearrangements only. Not all clones are present; in checked studies, unresolved V genes account for under half, and no reason is known for the remainder. The V and J calls and clone size come from that table; D and trimming were worked out from the DNA. The sample yields more than 150,000 clones; roughly nine tenths were counted once. Around 14% of the sample comes from the top ten.

Remarks on this clone: The target of this receptor is not known. Base qualities were left out, and no much larger clone turns up one base away.

Trimmed from V: 6 bases; trimmed from J: 6 bases; junction bases lacking a gene match: 7. According to the germline V gene, CDR1 reads MNHEY and CDR2 reads SVGAGI. From cysteine to phenylalanine, the CDR3 is 14 amino acids long. Just CDR3 DNA is preserved here, 42 bases in frame from base 1. Collaborating institutions collected whole blood in K2EDTA tubes following their own protocols. For TCRbeta analysis, collaborators shipped samples as frozen whole blood, isolated PBMCs, or DNA extracted from either of those sample types. The V and J genes are TRBV6-5 and TRBJ2-4, with 8 middle bases fitting TRBD1. The clonotype comes from a middle-aged woman with acute or convalescent COVID-19. Sequencing was carried out using peripheral blood. The CDR3 here reads CASSPGTGGNIQYF. The nucleotide sequence reads as follows: TGTGCCAGCAGCCCCGGGACAGGCGGAAACATTCAGTACTTC.